This T cell receptor beta chain was sequenced during a study of lymphopenia after photon versus proton radiotherapy. Sequenced by immunoSEQ multiplex PCR; TCRdb stores in-frame clones only, minus some. In the table there are roughly 4,000 clones, over 60% of which are singletons. The germline V and J ends were trimmed by 1 base and 0 bases, with 15 bases remaining between them. Germline V gene lookup returns CDR1 MNHEY and CDR2 SMNVEV (reference sequence). This CDR3 has 17 amino acids. The chain has TRBV27 and TRBJ1-1; D is unresolved. The sequences come from peripheral blood, collected from a patient treated with proton-based radiotherapy. The sequence was obtained from a man older than 75 with esophageal cancer. This chain's CDR3 is CASSLFAVSVLNTEAFF. For the CDR3, the DNA is TGTGCCAGCAGTTTATTTGCTGTTTCAGTTTTGAACACTGAAGCTTTCTTT.